This TCR beta chain was obtained from a study of blood T cell repertoires in COVID-19. Across the study: T cells, B-cell-depleted T cells, or PBMCs provided the cDNA or gDNA that served as material.

This clone was recorded a few times. Under the authors' procedure: Counts of nucleated cells, estimated from reference gene primer amplification, were obtained. Generated by immunoSEQ multiplex PCR, the TCRdb table keeps only in-frame clones and is missing some. From that table come the V and J calls and clone size; the DNA was used to work out D and trimming. The sample holds about 93,000 clones, around nine tenths seen once. Germline loops: CDR1 SGHRS, CDR2 YFSETQ. The ends were cut back, 6 bases at V and 1 base at J, with 10 bases in the middle. The CDR3 spans 13 residues. This sequence was found in a woman older than 75 with acute or convalescent COVID-19. The V and J genes are TRBV5-1 and TRBJ1-1; D gene unclear. Material for sequencing was peripheral blood. The CDR3 sequence is CASTLGGNTEAFF. The DNA for the CDR3 is TGCGCCAGCACCCTGGGAGGGAACACTGAAGCTTTCTTT.